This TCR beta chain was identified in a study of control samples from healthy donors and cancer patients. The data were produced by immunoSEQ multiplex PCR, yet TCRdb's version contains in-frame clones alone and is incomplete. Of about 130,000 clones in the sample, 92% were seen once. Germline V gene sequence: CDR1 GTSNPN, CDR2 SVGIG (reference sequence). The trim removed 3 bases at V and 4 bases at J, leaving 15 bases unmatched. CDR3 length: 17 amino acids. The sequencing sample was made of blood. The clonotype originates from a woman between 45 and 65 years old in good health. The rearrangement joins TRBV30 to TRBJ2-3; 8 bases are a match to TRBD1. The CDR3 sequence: CAWSPGTGSRYADTQYF. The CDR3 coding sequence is TGTGCCTGGAGCCCCGGGACAGGTTCCCGATATGCAGATACGCAGTATTTT.